The clone carrying this T cell receptor (beta chain) was seen a handful of times. This CDR3 has 16 amino acids. V lost 10 bases and J lost 5, with 26 bases in between. Germline CDR1 and CDR2: LNHDA and SQIVND (reference sequence). Amplification of TCR alpha and beta CDR3 regions from RNA used iRepertoire nested multiplex PCR. MiXCR was run by TCRdb on the multiplex PCR reads, yielding one entry per CDR3 protein. Of about 400,000 distinct CDR3 sequences in the sample, 41% were seen once. This specimen belongs to a study of glioma-infiltrating T cells. This TCR came from a human donor with low-grade glioma or glioblastoma, undergoing nonglioma brain surgery, or in good health (not recorded which). Sequenced input: glioma tissue, nonneoplastic brain tissue, or PBMCs (not recorded which). The chain carries TRBV19 and TRBJ1-1; maybe TRBD1 (5 bases). The CDR3 protein is CATASGGAKGPTEAFF. The CDR3 nucleotides read TGTGCCACCGCTTCGGGTGGGGCGAAAGGCCCGACTGAAGCTTTCTTT.